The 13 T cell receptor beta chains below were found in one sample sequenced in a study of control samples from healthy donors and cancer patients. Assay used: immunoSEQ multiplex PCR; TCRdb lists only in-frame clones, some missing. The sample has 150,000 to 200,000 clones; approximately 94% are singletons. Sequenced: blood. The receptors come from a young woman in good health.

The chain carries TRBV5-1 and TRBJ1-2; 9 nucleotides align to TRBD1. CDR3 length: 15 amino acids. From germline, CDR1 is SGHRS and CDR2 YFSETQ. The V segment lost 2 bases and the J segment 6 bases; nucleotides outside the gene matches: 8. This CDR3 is CASSFTADRGNGYTF. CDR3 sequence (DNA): TGCGCCAGCAGCTTCACCGCGGACAGGGGAAATGGCTACACCTTC.

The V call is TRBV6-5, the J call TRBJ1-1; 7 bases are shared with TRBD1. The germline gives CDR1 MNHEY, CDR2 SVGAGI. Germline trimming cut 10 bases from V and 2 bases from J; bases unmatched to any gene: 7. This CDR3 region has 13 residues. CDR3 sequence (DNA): TGTGCCACCTCGGGACAGCCTAACACTGAAGCTTTCTTT. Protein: CATSGQPNTEAFF.

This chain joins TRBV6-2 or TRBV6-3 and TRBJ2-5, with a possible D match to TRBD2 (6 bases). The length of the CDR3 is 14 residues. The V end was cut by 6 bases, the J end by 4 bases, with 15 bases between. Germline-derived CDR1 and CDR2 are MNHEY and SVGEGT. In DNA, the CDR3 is TGTGCCAGCAGCTCCCCGACTAGGAGAGAGACCCAGTACTTC. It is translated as CASSSPTRRETQYF.

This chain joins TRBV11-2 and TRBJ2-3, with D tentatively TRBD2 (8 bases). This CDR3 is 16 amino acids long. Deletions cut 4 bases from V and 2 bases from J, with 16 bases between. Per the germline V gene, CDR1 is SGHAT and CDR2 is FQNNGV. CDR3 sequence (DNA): TGTGCCAGCAGCTCGGGAGGGGGCCCGTTCACAGATACGCAGTATTTT. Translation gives CASSSGGGPFTDTQYF.

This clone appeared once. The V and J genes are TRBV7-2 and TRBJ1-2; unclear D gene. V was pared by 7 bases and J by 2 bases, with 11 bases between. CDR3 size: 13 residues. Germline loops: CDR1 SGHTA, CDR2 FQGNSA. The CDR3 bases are TGTGCCAGCACCCCGCAAACCAACTATGGCTACACCTTC. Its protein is CASTPQTNYGYTF.

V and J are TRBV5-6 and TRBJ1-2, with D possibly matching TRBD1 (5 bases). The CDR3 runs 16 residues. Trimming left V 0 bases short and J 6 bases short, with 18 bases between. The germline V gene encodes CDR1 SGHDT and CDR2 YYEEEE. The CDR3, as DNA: TGTGCCAGCAGCTTGGTGTTAGGGACGCGAAGTGATGGCTACACCTTC. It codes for CASSLVLGTRSDGYTF.

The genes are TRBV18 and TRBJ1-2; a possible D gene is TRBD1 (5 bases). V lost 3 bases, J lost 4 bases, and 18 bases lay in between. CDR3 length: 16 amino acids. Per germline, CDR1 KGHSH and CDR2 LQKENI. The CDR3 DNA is TGTGCCAGCTCACCTGGTACAGGTCCCAAGGTCTATGGCTACACCTTC. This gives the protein CASSPGTGPKVYGYTF.

CDR3 DNA: TGTGCCAGCAGCTTAGCGGGGGGCACAAATTATGGCTACACCTTC. Translating gives CASSLAGGTNYGYTF. The chain joins TRBV7-2 to TRBJ1-2, with TRBD1 as a possible D gene (6 bases). Germline CDR1 is SGHTA and CDR2 is FQGNSA. Deletions cut 0 bases from V and 5 bases from J, with 13 bases between. The length of the CDR3 is 15 residues.

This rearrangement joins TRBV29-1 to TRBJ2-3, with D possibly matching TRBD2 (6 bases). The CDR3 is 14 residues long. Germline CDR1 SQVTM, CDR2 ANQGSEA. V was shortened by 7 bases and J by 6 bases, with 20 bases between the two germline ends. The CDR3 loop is CSALGGLPRDTQYF. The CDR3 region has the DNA TGCAGCGCCCTGGGGGGACTTCCTCGGGATACGCAGTATTTT.

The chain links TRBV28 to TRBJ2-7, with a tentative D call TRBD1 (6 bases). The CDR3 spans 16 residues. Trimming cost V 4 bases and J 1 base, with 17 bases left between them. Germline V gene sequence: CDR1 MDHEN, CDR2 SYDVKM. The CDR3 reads CASSSSRTVTSYEQYF. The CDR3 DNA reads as TGTGCCAGCAGTTCATCGAGGACAGTTACATCCTACGAGCAGTACTTC.

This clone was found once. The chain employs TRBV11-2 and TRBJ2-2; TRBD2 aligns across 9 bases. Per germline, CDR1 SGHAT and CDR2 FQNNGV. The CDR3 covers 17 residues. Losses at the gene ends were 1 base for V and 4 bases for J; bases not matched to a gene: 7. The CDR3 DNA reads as TGTGCCAGCAGCTTAGTCGCCGGGACTAGCAGCACCGGGGAGCTGTTTTTT. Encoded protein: CASSLVAGTSSTGELFF.

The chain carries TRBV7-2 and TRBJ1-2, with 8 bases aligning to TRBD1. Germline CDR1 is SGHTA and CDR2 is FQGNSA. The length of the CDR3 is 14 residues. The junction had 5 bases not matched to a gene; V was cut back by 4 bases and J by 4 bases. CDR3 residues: CASSSQGAAYGYTF. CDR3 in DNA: TGTGCCAGCAGCTCTCAGGGGGCTGCCTATGGCTACACCTTC. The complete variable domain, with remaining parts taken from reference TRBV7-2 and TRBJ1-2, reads GAGVSQSPSNKVTEKGKDVELRCDPISGHTALYWYRQSLGQGLEFLIYFQGNSAPDKSGLPSDRFSAERTGGSVSTLTIQRTQQEDSAVYLCASSSQGAAYGYTFGSGTRLTVV.

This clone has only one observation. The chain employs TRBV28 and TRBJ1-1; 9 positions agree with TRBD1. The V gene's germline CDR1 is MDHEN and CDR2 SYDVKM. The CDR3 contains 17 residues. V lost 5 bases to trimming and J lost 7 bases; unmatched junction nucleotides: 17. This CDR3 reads CASSGRDRVGGLGEAFF. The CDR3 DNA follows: TGTGCCAGCAGTGGCCGGGACAGGGTAGGAGGGTTAGGTGAAGCTTTCTTT.